This T cell receptor beta chain is drawn from a study of blood T cell repertoires in COVID-19. Study as a whole: From the United States, Italy and Spain came samples of acute and convalescent COVID-19.

In the authors' methods: Amplifying reference gene primers gave estimates of nucleated cell counts. TCRdb keeps only in-frame clones here, not all; method: immunoSEQ multiplex PCR. V, J and clone size are those of that table, while D and trimming were read from the DNA. The sample lists 53,000 or so clones; 86% were seen once. This CDR3 has 13 residues. From germline, CDR1 is LNHDA and CDR2 SQIVND (reference sequence). V lost 5 bases, J lost 5 bases, and 13 bases lay in between. The chain links TRBV19 to TRBJ2-7; TRBD1 might be the D (5 bases). The source material was peripheral blood. The TCR was taken from a man in his 70s with active COVID-19. CDR3 sequence (DNA): TGTGCCAGTAGTCGCGCAGGGTCCCACGAGCAGTACTTC. The encoded protein is CASSRAGSHEQYF.